The 21 T cell receptor beta chains below all came from one sample that was sequenced in a study of T cell responses to AZD1222 COVID-19 vaccine. The method was immunoSEQ multiplex PCR; TCRdb's version includes in-frame clones alone and lacks a portion of them. The profile shows about 50,000 clones, over 70% of them singletons. This specimen was peripheral blood, taken 28 days after the second AZD1222 dose. Receptors were obtained from an adult who received the AZD1222 COVID-19 vaccine.

In its sample, this clone was seen once. V gene TRBV5-1 combines with J gene TRBJ1-2; TRBD1 agrees at 10 bases. V lost 4 bases, J lost 7 bases, and 7 bases stayed unmatched. Germline assignment: CDR1 SGHRS and CDR2 YFSETQ. CDR3 size: 14 residues. The CDR3 nucleotides read TGCGCCAGCAGCGACGACAGGGGGCTGTCTGGCTACACCTTC. This encodes CASSDDRGLSGYTF. Filled out from reference TRBV5-1 and TRBJ1-2, the complete variable domain reads KAGVTQTPRYLIKTRGQQVTLSCSPISGHRSVSWYQQTPGQGLQFLFEYFSETQRNKGNFPGRFSGRQFSNSRSEMNVSTLELGDSALYLCASSDDRGLSGYTFGSGTRLTVV.

The chain uses TRBV6-2 or TRBV6-3 and TRBJ2-1, with D unclear. Trimming pared 7 bases from V and 8 bases from J, leaving 21 bases between. The CDR3 sequence is 15 residues long. CDR1 is MNHEY, CDR2 SVGEGT, per germline. The DNA for the CDR3 is TGTGCCAGCAACCCCATCCCGACGGTCATGGATGAGCAGTTCTTC. Its protein product is CASNPIPTVMDEQFF.

The chain couples TRBV7-2 to TRBJ2-1; 8 bases map to TRBD1. CDR1 is SGHTA, CDR2 FQGNSA, per germline. The V gene end was trimmed by 5 bases and the J gene end by 9 bases; junction bases not matched to a gene: 9. The CDR3 sequence is 14 residues long. CDR3 bases: TGTGCCAGCAGCCCATGGACAGGGTTAAGTGAGCAGTTCTTC. This sequence encodes CASSPWTGLSEQFF.

V is TRBV10-3 and J is TRBJ1-4; 7 nucleotides match TRBD1. CDR1 is ENHRY and CDR2 is SYGVKD in the germline V gene. V lost 2 bases to trimming and J lost 8 bases; unmatched junction nucleotides: 8. The CDR3 length is 15 residues. The CDR3 region has the DNA TGTGCCATCAGTGAGGTTAAGGGGGCAGGGGAAAAACTGTTTTTT. Protein: CAISEVKGAGEKLFF.

The V and J genes are TRBV21-1 and TRBJ1-6. TRBV21-1 is annotated as a pseudogene. This CDR3 spans 17 amino acids. CDR3 amino acids: CASSKGPRGVYNSPLHF. The CDR3 region has the DNA TGTGCCAGCAGCAAAGGCCCTAGAGGGGTCTATAATTCACCCCTCCACTTT.

The rearrangement links TRBV5-8 to TRBJ2-1, with no clear D. V lost 0 bases and J lost 8, with 12 bases in between. The germline V gene encodes CDR1 SGHTS and CDR2 YDEGEE. This CDR3 comprises 14 residues. This chain's CDR3 is CASSLAVVSDEQFF. CDR3 DNA sequence: TGTGCCAGCAGCTTGGCAGTTGTCTCGGATGAGCAGTTCTTC.

The V call is TRBV19, the J call TRBJ1-3; D unclear. V was trimmed by 7 bases and J by 0 bases, leaving 10 bases between them. Germline V CDR1 and CDR2: LNHDA, SQIVND (reference sequence). This CDR3 comprises 14 residues. The CDR3 spells CASTSHSSGNTIYF. The CDR3 coding sequence is TGTGCCAGTACTAGCCACAGCTCTGGAAACACCATATATTTT.

This clone showed up just once. The CDR3: CASSLEGRQPQHF. CDR3 DNA: TGCGCCAGCAGCCTCGAGGGGAGACAGCCCCAGCATTTT. This chain connects TRBV4-1 to TRBJ1-5; the D gene is possibly TRBD1 (5 bases). The CDR3 extends over 13 amino acids. V lost 4 bases, J lost 7 bases, and 11 bases lay in between. In germline, CDR1 is MGHRA, CDR2 YSYEKL.

The chain has TRBV7-2 and TRBJ1-2; TRBD1 aligns across 9 bases. V shed 6 bases and J 2 bases; nucleotides not matched to a gene: 4. CDR3 length: 14 residues. Looked up from germline, CDR1 is SGHTA and CDR2 is FQGNSA. The CDR3 coding sequence is TGTGCCAGCAGGGGGGACAGGGCCAACTATGGCTACACCTTC. This translates into CASRGDRANYGYTF.

The chain joins TRBV11-2 to TRBJ2-1; 8 bases agree with TRBD2. The trim removed 4 bases at V and 5 bases at J, leaving 13 bases unmatched. The CDR3 is made up of 17 amino acids. Germline loops: CDR1 SGHAT, CDR2 FQNNGV. This CDR3 reads CASSWPSGSVFDNEQFF. The DNA for the CDR3 is TGTGCCAGCAGCTGGCCCAGCGGGAGTGTTTTCGACAATGAGCAGTTCTTC.

The rearrangement links TRBV6-5 to TRBJ1-1, with TRBD1 matching over 7 bases. V shed 7 bases, J shed 3 bases, and the junction held 8 bases outside the gene matches. This CDR3 comprises 14 residues. Per the germline V gene, CDR1 is MNHEY and CDR2 is SVGAGI. As DNA, the CDR3 is TGTGCCAGCATACTCTCCACAGGGGACACTGAAGCTTTCTTT. Protein: CASILSTGDTEAFF.

The chain couples TRBV30 to TRBJ1-1, with D unclear. Germline loops: CDR1 GTSNPN, CDR2 SVGIG (reference sequence). V lost 2 bases, J lost 4 bases, and 8 bases lay in between. This CDR3 has 12 residues. Here the CDR3 DNA reads TGTGCCTGGAGTCCCAAGGGCACTGAAGCTTTCTTT. Protein product: CAWSPKGTEAFF.

The rearrangement joins TRBV2 to TRBJ1-2; D gene unclear. This CDR3 has 13 amino acids. V lost 5 bases, J lost 9 bases, and 16 bases lay in between. CDR1 and CDR2 from the germline V gene are SNHLY and FYNNEI. DNA of the CDR3: TGTGCCAGCAGTAAGGGCCAAGAGGACCGCTACACCTTC. Residues: CASSKGQEDRYTF.

The chain recombines TRBV15 with TRBJ2-5, with 12 positions matching TRBD1. The trim removed 5 bases at V and 7 bases at J, leaving 8 bases unmatched. Germline values: CDR1 LNHNV, CDR2 YYDKDF (reference sequence). The CDR3 covers 15 residues. CDR3 in amino acids: CATSVDGTGGTTQYF. The CDR3 DNA reads as TGTGCCACCAGCGTAGACGGGACAGGGGGCACGACCCAGTACTTC.

This clone appeared a few times. The chain employs TRBV5-6 and TRBJ2-1; D not resolved. The CDR3 is 13 residues long. CDR1 is SGHDT and CDR2 is YYEEEE in the germline V gene. V gave up 4 bases and J gave up 4 bases, with 9 bases separating them. The CDR3 DNA follows: TGTGCCAGCAGCCCAGACGGGTACAATGAGCAGTTCTTC. It encodes CASSPDGYNEQFF.

This clone was detected only once. The chain employs TRBV29-1 and TRBJ2-1; TRBD2 matches at 8 bases. This CDR3 is built from 16 residues. The germline V gene encodes CDR1 SQVTM and CDR2 ANQGSEA. V shed 6 bases and J 7 bases; nucleotides not matched to a gene: 17. This chain's CDR3 is CSVTGGQGTWGNEQFF. The CDR3 DNA follows: TGCAGCGTGACGGGGGGGCAGGGAACTTGGGGAAATGAGCAGTTCTTC.

This chain uses TRBV18 with TRBJ2-7, with D possibly being TRBD1 (5 bases). Deletions cut 4 bases from V and 0 bases from J, with 16 bases between. The CDR3 extends over 16 amino acids. Germline V gene sequence: CDR1 KGHSH, CDR2 LQKENI. CDR3 sequence reads: CASSHLPQGSSYEQYF. The CDR3 DNA reads TGTGCCAGCTCACACCTACCTCAGGGTAGCTCCTACGAGCAGTACTTC.

The table lists this clone with a few counts. This sequence joins TRBV6-2 or TRBV6-3 and TRBJ1-2; D not resolved. This CDR3 contains 11 residues. The germline CDR1 and CDR2 sequences are MNHEY and SVGEGT. V gave up 2 bases and J gave up 4 bases, with 2 bases separating them. CDR3 bases: TGTGCCAGCAGTTACATCTATGGCTACACCTTC. Amino acids: CASSYIYGYTF.

This clone has a handful of counts. The genes are TRBV28 and TRBJ1-1, with TRBD1 as a possible D gene (6 bases). From germline, CDR1 is MDHEN and CDR2 SYDVKM. V was clipped by 6 bases and J by 8 bases, with 16 bases between them. CDR3 size: 13 residues. In DNA, the CDR3 is TGTGCCAGCAGCGAATCGACCGGGACAGAAGCTTTCTTT. This codes for CASSESTGTEAFF.

V usage is TRBV28 and J usage is TRBJ2-7; TRBD2 might be the D (5 bases). Germline CDR1 MDHEN, CDR2 SYDVKM. The CDR3 is 15 residues long. The ends were cut back, 2 bases at V and 0 bases at J, with 11 bases in the middle. The CDR3 nucleotides are TGTGCCAGCAGTTTACCCCGGGGAGACTCCTACGAGCAGTACTTC. Translating gives CASSLPRGDSYEQYF.

The J gene is TRBJ2-3, the V gene TRBV5-1; D gene unclear. V was pared by 4 bases and J by 3 bases, with 6 bases between. The germline CDR1 and CDR2 sequences are SGHRS and YFSETQ. CDR3 size: 12 residues. The CDR3 is CASSQDTDTQYF. CDR3 nucleotide sequence: TGCGCCAGCAGCCAGGATACAGATACGCAGTATTTT.